Following are 19 T cell receptor beta chains from one sample sequenced in a study of early T cells in non-severe SARS-CoV-2 infection. TCRdb re-called the 5' RACE reads with MiXCR, one entry per CDR3 protein. Among under 80,000 distinct CDR3 sequences listed, 11% were seen once. Sequencing was done on a sample of whole blood. The receptors come from an adult who was a healthcare worker with PCR-confirmed SARS-CoV-2 infection or an uninfected control (not recorded which).

In its sample, this clonotype was seen many times. This chain uses TRBV27 with TRBJ1-2, with 8 bases aligning to TRBD1. Looked up from germline, CDR1 is MNHEY and CDR2 is SMNVEV (reference sequence). With 8 bases clipped from V and 7 bases from J, the junction kept 6 bases outside the gene matches. The length of the CDR3 is 12 residues. Written as DNA, the CDR3 is TGTGCCAGCCGAGACAGGGGCAGTGGCTACACCTTC. Amino acid sequence: CASRDRGSGYTF.

In this sample, this clonotype turned up a few times. The J gene is TRBJ2-7, the V gene TRBV20-1; D may be TRBD2 (5 bases). Germline V gene lookup returns CDR1 DFQATT and CDR2 SNEGSKA (reference sequence). Trimming cost V 5 bases and J 0 bases, with 14 bases left between them. CDR3 length equals 14 residues. The CDR3 region has the DNA TGCAGTGCTCGTCTAGCAAGGTTCTCCTACGAGCAGTACTTC. The encoded protein is CSARLARFSYEQYF.

This clonotype came up many times. V gene TRBV30 combines with J gene TRBJ2-6; D ambiguous. V was cut by 5 bases and J by 0 bases, with 5 bases left in between. There are 13 residues in the CDR3. Per germline, CDR1 GTSNPN and CDR2 SVGIG (reference sequence). Here the CDR3 reads CAWEVSGANVLTF. Written as DNA, the CDR3 is TGTGCCTGGGAGGTCTCTGGGGCCAACGTCCTGACTTTC.

The CDR3 loop reads CASSVAGSPYEQYF. The CDR3 DNA reads as TGTGCCAGCAGCGTAGCGGGGAGCCCCTACGAGCAGTACTTC. The J gene is TRBJ2-7, the V gene TRBV9, with a tentative D call TRBD2 (5 bases). CDR1 and CDR2 (germline): SGDLS, YYNGEE. The CDR3 is made up of 14 amino acids. V was clipped by 0 bases and J by 2 bases, with 9 bases between them.

J is TRBJ2-1 and V is TRBV7-8, with D perhaps matching TRBD1 (5 bases). CDR1 and CDR2 (germline): SGHVS, FQNEAQ. The V end was cut by 3 bases, the J end by 10 bases, with 16 bases between. CDR3 size: 14 residues. The CDR3 DNA follows: TGTGCCAGCAGCTTGGTGAGCAGGGCTGGCGAGCAGTTCTTC. Protein product: CASSLVSRAGEQFF. The whole variable domain, remainder taken from reference TRBV7-8 and TRBJ2-1, is GAGVSQSPRYKVAKRGQDVALRCDPISGHVSLFWYQQALGQGPEFLTYFQNEAQLDKSGLPSDRFFAERPEGSVSTLKIQRTQQEDSAVYLCASSLVSRAGEQFFGPGTRLTVL.

This clonotype was picked up one time. The rearrangement links TRBV7-9 to TRBJ1-4, with a weak D call TRBD1 (5 bases). There are 13 residues in the CDR3. V lost 5 bases and J lost 7, with 11 bases in between. Per the germline V gene, CDR1 is SEHNR and CDR2 is FQNEAQ (reference sequence). The CDR3 loop reads CASSRAQGEKLFF. For the CDR3, the DNA is TGTGCCAGCAGCCGGGCCCAGGGTGAAAAACTGTTTTTT. Variable domain in full (rest from reference TRBV7-9 and TRBJ1-4): DTGVSQNPRHKITKRGQNVTFRCDPISEHNRLYWYRQTLGQGPEFLTYFQNEAQLEKSRLLSDRFSAERPKGSFSTLEIQRTEQGDSAMYLCASSRAQGEKLFFGSGTQLSVL.

This sequence joins TRBV3-1 and TRBJ2-7; 8 nucleotides match TRBD2. The length of the CDR3 is 16 residues. With V trimmed by 0 bases and J by 2 bases, 6 bases remained unmatched. Germline CDR1 LGHDT, CDR2 YNNKEL (reference sequence). The CDR3 nucleotides read TGTGCCAGCAGCCAAGATGGGCTAGCGGGTACCTACGAGCAGTACTTC. Its protein is CASSQDGLAGTYEQYF.

This chain connects TRBV25-1 to TRBJ2-5; D perhaps matches TRBD2 (6 bases). V shed 10 bases and J shed 1 base, with 25 bases lying between them. CDR3 length: 17 amino acids. Germline V gene data show CDR1 as MGHDK and CDR2 as SYGVNS. CDR3 in amino acids: CATSNYTGGVTQETQYF. CDR3 in DNA: TGTGCCACTTCCAACTATACCGGAGGGGTAACCCAAGAGACCCAGTACTTC.

This clonotype was picked up many times. The genes are TRBV7-9 and TRBJ2-1; the D gene is possibly TRBD1 (5 bases). The germline CDR1 and CDR2 sequences are SEHNR and FQNEAQ (reference sequence). V was pared by 6 bases and J by 10 bases, with 13 bases between. The CDR3 has 12 amino acids. The CDR3 loop is CASSSTGGEQFF. The CDR3 region has the DNA TGTGCCAGCAGTTCCACAGGTGGCGAGCAGTTCTTC.

This clonotype has ten or more counts. V is TRBV11-2 and J is TRBJ2-3; 7 bases map to TRBD2. Germline CDR1 is SGHAT and CDR2 is FQNNGV. Trimming at V came to 3 bases and at J to 1 base, leaving 7 bases not matched to a gene. The CDR3 is 16 residues long. The CDR3 bases are TGTGCCAGCAGCTTTGGGAGGGAAACCCGCACAGATACGCAGTATTTT. Translated: CASSFGRETRTDTQYF. The whole variable domain, remainder taken from reference TRBV11-2 and TRBJ2-3, is EAGVAQSPRYKIIEKRQSVAFWCNPISGHATLYWYQQILGQGPKLLIQFQNNGVVDDSQLPKDRFSAERLKGVDSTLKIQPAKLEDSAVYLCASSFGRETRTDTQYFGPGTRLTVL.

The chain recombines TRBV29-1 with TRBJ2-3; D ambiguous. Germline V lookup: CDR1 SQVTM, CDR2 ANQGSEA. V lost 8 bases and J lost 2, with 17 bases in between. The length of the CDR3 is 14 residues. For the CDR3, the DNA is TGCAGCTCCCGTAGAGGCTCGGTCACAGATACGCAGTATTTT. Translating it yields CSSRRGSVTDTQYF.

This clonotype was observed at least ten times. The V call is TRBV4-1, the J call TRBJ2-1; tentatively, D is TRBD2 (5 bases). Trimming took 3 bases from V and 12 from J, leaving 15 bases between them. The germline CDR1 and CDR2 sequences are MGHRA and YSYEKL. The CDR3 has 13 residues. The chain's CDR3 is CASSQTGVMGQFF. The CDR3 DNA reads as TGCGCCAGCAGCCAGACCGGGGTGATGGGGCAGTTCTTC.

This clonotype was seen ten or more times. V is TRBV7-3 and J is TRBJ1-1; D is perhaps TRBD1 (6 bases). CDR3 length: 13 residues. From germline, CDR1 is SGHTA and CDR2 FQGTGA. Trimming removed 5 bases from V and 5 bases from J, with 12 bases in between. CDR3 in amino acids: CASSRQQGTEAFF. In nucleotides, the CDR3 is TGTGCCAGCAGCCGTCAACAGGGTACTGAAGCTTTCTTT. The full variable domain, with the rest looked up from reference TRBV7-3 and TRBJ1-1, is GAGVSQTPSNKVTEKGKYVELRCDPISGHTALYWYRQSLGQGPEFLIYFQGTGAADDSGLPNDRFFAVRPEGSVSTLKIQRTERGDSAVYLCASSRQQGTEAFFGQGTRLTVV.

At least ten counts were recorded for this clonotype. V is TRBV4-2 and J is TRBJ2-3; tentatively, D is TRBD1 or TRBD2 (5 bases each). CDR3 length: 16 amino acids. V gave up 0 bases and J gave up 5 bases, with 15 bases separating them. The germline V gene encodes CDR1 LGHNA and CDR2 YNFKEQ. The DNA for the CDR3 is TGTGCCAGCAGCCAAGATCGGGAAGGGGTGCAAGATACGCAGTATTTT. Translated, it gives CASSQDREGVQDTQYF.

V is TRBV10-3 and J is TRBJ2-1, with TRBD1 matching over 7 bases. The CDR3 sequence is 11 residues long. Germline CDR1 ENHRY, CDR2 SYGVKD. V lost 2 bases to trimming and J lost 15 bases; unmatched junction nucleotides: 4. CDR3 sequence (DNA): TGTGCCATCAGTGAGGACAGGGTGGTGTTCTTC. This gives the protein CAISEDRVVFF.

The chain combines TRBV9 with TRBJ2-1; 13 bases align to TRBD2. The CDR3 has 15 amino acids. Germline V gives CDR1 SGDLS, CDR2 YYNGEE. V was clipped by 2 bases and J by 9 bases; unmatched bases: 5. CDR3 DNA: TGTGCCAGCAGCGTTCGGACTAGCGGGAGCAGTGAGCAGTTCTTC. It yields the protein CASSVRTSGSSEQFF.

This clonotype was observed a handful of times. The rearrangement uses TRBV14 and TRBJ2-1; 11 nucleotides match TRBD2. The CDR3 has 18 residues. V shed 1 base and J 7 bases; nucleotides not matched to a gene: 12. Germline V gives CDR1 SGHDN, CDR2 FVKESK. CDR3 in DNA: TGTGCCAGCAGCCAAGGCCTCCAAACTAGCGGGAGTTTTAATGAGCAGTTCTTC. Its protein is CASSQGLQTSGSFNEQFF.

This clonotype showed up many times. The chain carries TRBV12-3 or TRBV12-4 and TRBJ2-3; TRBD2 agrees at 7 bases. The CDR3 covers 16 residues. The J segment lost 2 bases and the V segment lost 7 bases, leaving 12 bases of the junction unmatched. The CDR3 sequence: CASTTDLAVLTDTQYF. The CDR3 DNA is TGTGCCAGCACCACCGACCTAGCGGTCCTCACAGATACGCAGTATTTT.

This clonotype has a count of ten or more. The V and J genes are TRBV7-9 and TRBJ2-6; 7 nucleotides line up with TRBD1. The CDR3 runs to 18 residues. V shed 4 bases, J shed 4 bases, and the junction held 13 bases outside the gene matches. CDR1 SEHNR and CDR2 FQNEAQ come from the germline V gene (reference sequence). The CDR3: CASSSRQGLTSGANVLTF. CDR3 in DNA: TGTGCCAGCAGCTCTCGACAGGGTCTTACCTCCGGGGCCAACGTCCTGACTTTC.